This T cell receptor (beta chain) was found in a study of cytomegalovirus exposure and HLA in healthy donors. As for the study in general: Earlier results showed approximately 110 million unique TCR beta sequences derived from around 170 million T cells. Study-wide points: Upon later analysis, TCR association rates were observed to vary by HLA locus, being highest for DRB1 and lowest for HLA-C. Most CMV-associated TCR beta chains appeared HLA-restricted in a later analysis.

This clone was picked up a small number of times. The target antigen is unknown. This PCR relied on a set of 60 Vbeta primers and 13 Jbeta primers. Assay used: immunoSEQ multiplex PCR; TCRdb lists only in-frame clones, some missing. The sample gives about 260,000 clones, around two thirds of which show up once; around 2.3% is in the top ten. The receptor was derived from a female donor in good health and CMV-seronegative. The sequenced material came from PBMCs.

CDR3: CANGRRGKTEAFF. Written as DNA, the CDR3 is TGTGCCAACGGTAGGAGGGGCAAGACTGAAGCTTTCTTT. The V and J genes are TRBV7-2 and TRBJ1-1; possibly TRBD1 for D (5 bases). The CDR3 is 13 amino acids. The germline gives CDR1 SGHTA, CDR2 FQGNSA. V lost 10 bases to trimming and J lost 5 bases, with 17 bases between them.